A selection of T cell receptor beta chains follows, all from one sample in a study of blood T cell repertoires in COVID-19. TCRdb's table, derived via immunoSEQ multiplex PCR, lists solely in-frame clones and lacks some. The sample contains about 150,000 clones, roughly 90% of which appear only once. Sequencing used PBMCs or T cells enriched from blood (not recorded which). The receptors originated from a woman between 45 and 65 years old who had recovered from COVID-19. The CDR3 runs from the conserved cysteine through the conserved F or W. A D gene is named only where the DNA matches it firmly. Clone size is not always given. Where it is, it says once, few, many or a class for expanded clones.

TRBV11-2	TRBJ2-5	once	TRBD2	TGTGCCAGCGGTCTCGGAGCGGGGCGGATGGCCCAGTACTTC	CASGLGAGRMAQYF
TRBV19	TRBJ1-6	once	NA	TGTGCCAGTAGTATAACCAGCGAACTTTCACCCCTCCACTTT	CASSITSELSPLHF
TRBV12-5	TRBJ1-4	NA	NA	TGTGCTAGTGGTTTGGTGTCCTCAACTAATGAAAAACTGTTTTTT	CASGLVSSTNEKLFF
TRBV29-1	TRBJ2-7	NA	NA	TGCAGCGTTGAAGACAGATCCTACGAGCAGTACTTC	CSVEDRSYEQYF
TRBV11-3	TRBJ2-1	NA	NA	TGTGCCAGCAGGGGCGGGGCCCGAGAGCAGTTCTTC	CASRGGAREQFF
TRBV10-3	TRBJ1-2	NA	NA	TGTGCCATCAGAGGAGGGCCCTCGGGTGGCTACACCTTC	CAIRGGPSGGYTF
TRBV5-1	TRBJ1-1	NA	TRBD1	TGCGCCAGCAGCTTGACCCCCACAGGGGGCGTAAACACTGAAGCTTTCTTT	CASSLTPTGGVNTEAFF
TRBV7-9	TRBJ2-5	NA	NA	TGTGCCAGCAGCTGGGGGGTGGCGAAGACCCAGTACTTC	CASSWGVAKTQYF
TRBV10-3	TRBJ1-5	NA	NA	TGTGCCATCAGTGAGTCTACCGGGAGCAATCAGCCCCAGCATTTT	CAISESTGSNQPQHF
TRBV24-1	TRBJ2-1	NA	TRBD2	TGTGCCACCAGTCCCCTAGCGGTGAGCTCCTACAATGAGCAGTTCTTC	CATSPLAVSSYNEQFF
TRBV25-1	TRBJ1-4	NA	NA	TGTGCCAGCAGTCCCTCGGCAGGGAGGAATGAAAAACTGTTTTTT	CASSPSAGRNEKLFF
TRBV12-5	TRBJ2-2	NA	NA	TGTGCTAGTGGTTTGGGGGGGAAAGACAGGCTCAACACCGGGGAGCTGTTTTTT	CASGLGGKDRLNTGELFF
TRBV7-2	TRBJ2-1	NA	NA	TGTGCCAGCAGCTTAGGGCCAGGTTCCTACAATGAGCAGTTCTTC	CASSLGPGSYNEQFF
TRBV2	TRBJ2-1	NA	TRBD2	TGTGCCAGCAGAGCGGGGCCTTACTCTTACAATGAGCAGTTCTTC	CASRAGPYSYNEQFF
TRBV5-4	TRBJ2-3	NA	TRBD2	TGTGCCAGCAGCCTACCCACCCAGCGGGGGGTAGGGAAGGATACGCAGTATTTT	CASSLPTQRGVGKDTQYF
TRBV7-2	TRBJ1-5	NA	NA	TGTGCCAGCAGCTTAAGGCCCGGGGAAAATCAGCCCCAGCATTTT	CASSLRPGENQPQHF
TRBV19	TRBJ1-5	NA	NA	TGTGCCAGTAGTATAGGTCAGGGTGGCAATCAGCCCCAGCATTTT	CASSIGQGGNQPQHF
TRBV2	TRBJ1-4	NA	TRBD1	TGTGCCAAAAAAACAGGGGTAGCCTCAACTAATGAAAAACTGTTTTTT	CAKKTGVASTNEKLFF
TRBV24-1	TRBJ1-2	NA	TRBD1	TGTGCCACCAGTGATCCCCGGACAGGAGAAAGACCCTATGGCTACACCTTC	CATSDPRTGERPYGYTF
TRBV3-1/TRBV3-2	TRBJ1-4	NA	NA	TGTGCCAGCAGCATCGGAGGGTCTGGGGCTGAAAAACTGTTTTTT	CASSIGGSGAEKLFF
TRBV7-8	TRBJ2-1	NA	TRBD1	TGTGCCAGCAGCCAAACAGGGGGCGCATGGAATGAGCAGTTCTTC	CASSQTGGAWNEQFF
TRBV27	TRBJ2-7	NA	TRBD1	TGTGCCAGCAGTTTATCCTACGGGACAGGGTTGTACGAGCAGTACTTC	CASSLSYGTGLYEQYF
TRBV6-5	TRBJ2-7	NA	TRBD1	TGTGCCAGCAGTTGGGACAGCTACGAGCAGTACTTC	CASSWDSYEQYF
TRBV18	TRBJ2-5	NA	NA	TGTGCCAGCTCAACAGGCCAGGGGATAGAGACCCAGTACTTC	CASSTGQGIETQYF
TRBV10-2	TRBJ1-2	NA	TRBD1	TGCGCCAGCAGTCCTGGGACAGGTGTTGGAGGCTACACCTTC	CASSPGTGVGGYTF
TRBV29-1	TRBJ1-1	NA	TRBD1	TGCAGCGTTGGGGTACAGGGGATGCTCACTGAAGCTTTCTTT	CSVGVQGMLTEAFF
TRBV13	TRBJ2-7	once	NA	TGTGCCAGCAGAAGAGGTGGCGGGAACCCCTACGAGCAGTACTTC	CASRRGGGNPYEQYF
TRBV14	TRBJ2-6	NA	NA	TGTGCCAGTTCGAGGGTGCGCGGGGCCAACGTCCTGACTTTC	CASSRVRGANVLTF
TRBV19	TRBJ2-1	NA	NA	TGTGCCACCCTGGGACATGATACGAATGAGCAGTTCTTC	CATLGHDTNEQFF
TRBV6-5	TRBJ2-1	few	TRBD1	TGTGCCAGCAGAGGCAGGGGGCAGGCTGAGCAGTTCTTC	CASRGRGQAEQFF
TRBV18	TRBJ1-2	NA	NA	TGTGCCAGCTCACAAGGTCCTCAGGGATTAGGGTCTAACTATGGCTACACCTTC	CASSQGPQGLGSNYGYTF
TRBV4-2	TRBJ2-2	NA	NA	TGTGCCAGCAGCCAAGCGGGCGGGGAGCTGTTTTTT	CASSQAGGELFF
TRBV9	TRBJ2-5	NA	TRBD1	TGTGCCAGCAGCGTATCAGGGGGATTAGTGGAGACCCAGTACTTC	CASSVSGGLVETQYF
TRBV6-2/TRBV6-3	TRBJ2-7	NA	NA	TGTGCCAGCAGTTTTCCAGGGGAACAGTACTTC	CASSFPGEQYF
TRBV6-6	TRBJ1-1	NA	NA	TGTGCCAGCAGATACCAGGGGAGTTCGGACACTGAAGCTTTCTTT	CASRYQGSSDTEAFF
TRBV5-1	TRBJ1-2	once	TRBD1	TGCGCCAGCAGCCAAAACCCGGGACAGGGGGAAGGCTACACCTTC	CASSQNPGQGEGYTF
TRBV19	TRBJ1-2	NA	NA	TGTGCCAGTAGTATTCCAGGGGCCTCCGGCTACACCTTC	CASSIPGASGYTF
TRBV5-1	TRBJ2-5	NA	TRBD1	TGCGCCAGCAGCGCCTCCGGGACAGGGGTAGGAGAGACCCAGTACTTC	CASSASGTGVGETQYF
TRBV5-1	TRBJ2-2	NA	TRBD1	TGCGCCAGCAGCTTTAGCGGGACAGGGGGAAGTTCCGGGGAGCTGTTTTTT	CASSFSGTGGSSGELFF
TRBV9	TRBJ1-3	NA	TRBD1	TGTGCCAGCAGCCCAGGGGACAGCTCAGGAAACACCATATATTTT	CASSPGDSSGNTIYF
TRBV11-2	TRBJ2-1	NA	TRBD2	TGTGCCAGCAGCTTCGGGGTAGGGAGGGTCGATGAGCAGTTCTTC	CASSFGVGRVDEQFF
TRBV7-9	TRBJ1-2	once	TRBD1	TGTGCCAGCAGCTTAGGGGGACAGGGAAACTATGGCTACACCTTC	CASSLGGQGNYGYTF
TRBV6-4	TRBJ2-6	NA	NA	TGTGTCAGCAGTGAAATAGGGGGATCTGGGGCCAACGTCCTGACTTTC	CVSSEIGGSGANVLTF
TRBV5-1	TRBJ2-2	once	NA	TGCGCCAGCAGCTTGGTCTTAGCAAACACCGGGGAGCTGTTTTTT	CASSLVLANTGELFF
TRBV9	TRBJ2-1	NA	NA	TGTGCCAGCAGCCCTCGGGAGAGATGGTTGTACAATGAGCAGTTCTTC	CASSPRERWLYNEQFF
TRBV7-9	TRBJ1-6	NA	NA	TGTGCCAGCAGCCCCGACAGGAATTCACCCCTCCACTTT	CASSPDRNSPLHF
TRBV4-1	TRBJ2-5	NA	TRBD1	TGCGCCAGCAGCCAACCGGACAGGGCCAAAGAGACCCAGTACTTC	CASSQPDRAKETQYF
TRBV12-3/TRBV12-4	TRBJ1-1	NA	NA	TGTGCCAGCAGATCTCCAGGGATTACTGAAGCTTTCTTT	CASRSPGITEAFF
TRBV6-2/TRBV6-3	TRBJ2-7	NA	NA	TGTGCCAGCAGTTACTCTGACACCTACGAGCAGTACTTC	CASSYSDTYEQYF
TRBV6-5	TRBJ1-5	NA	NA	TGTGCCAGCAGTTACAGGGGTGATCAGCCCCAGCATTTT	CASSYRGDQPQHF
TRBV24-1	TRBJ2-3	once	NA	TGTGCCACCAGTGATTTGCTCGGGTTCAACACAGATACGCAGTATTTT	CATSDLLGFNTDTQYF
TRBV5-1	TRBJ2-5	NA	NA	TGCGCCAGCAGCTTGGGGGGGGGCGAGACCCAGTACTTC	CASSLGGGETQYF
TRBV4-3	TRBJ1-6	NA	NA	TGCGCCAGCAGCCCCGAACCGGGGAGGGGTAATTCACCCCTCCACTTT	CASSPEPGRGNSPLHF
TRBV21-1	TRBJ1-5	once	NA	TGTGCCAGCAGCCCCCTCGACAGGGGTCATAGCAATCAGCCCCAGCATTTT	CASSPLDRGHSNQPQHF
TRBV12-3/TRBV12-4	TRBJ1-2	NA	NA	TGTGCCAGCAGTCCTTACGACAGATATGGCTACACCTTC	CASSPYDRYGYTF